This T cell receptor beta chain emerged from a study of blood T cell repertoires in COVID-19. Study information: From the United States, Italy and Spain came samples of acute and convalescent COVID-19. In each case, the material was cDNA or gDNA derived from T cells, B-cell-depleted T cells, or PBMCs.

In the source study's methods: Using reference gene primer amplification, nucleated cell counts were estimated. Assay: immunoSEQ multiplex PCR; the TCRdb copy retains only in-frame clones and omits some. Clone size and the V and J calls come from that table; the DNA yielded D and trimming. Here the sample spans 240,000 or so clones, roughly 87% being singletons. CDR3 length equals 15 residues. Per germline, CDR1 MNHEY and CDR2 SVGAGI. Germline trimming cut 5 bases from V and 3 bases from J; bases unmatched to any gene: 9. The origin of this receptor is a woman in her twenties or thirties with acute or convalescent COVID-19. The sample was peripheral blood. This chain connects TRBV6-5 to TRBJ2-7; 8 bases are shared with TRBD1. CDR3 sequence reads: CASSPTDRGNYEQYF. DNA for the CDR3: TGTGCCAGCAGTCCTACCGACAGGGGCAACTACGAGCAGTACTTC.